This T cell receptor beta chain was identified during a study of vaccination and CD4 T cells after COVID-19. Whole-study context: Post-COVID samples had a sampling time that fell a median around 93 days after diagnosis (range 35 to 161). The cells were exposed to overlapping spike peptides originating from SARS-CoV-2, HCoV-NL63, HCoV-OC43 and HCoV-229E for stimulation.

Once obtained from cultured CD4+ T cells, the DNA was sequenced using the Oncomine TCR Beta short-read assay. Investigators isolated genomic DNA from cultured CD4+ T cells. TCRdb reprocessed the PCR reads via MiXCR and lists one record per CDR3 protein. The sample carries over 9,500 distinct CDR3 sequences, 25% to 30% recorded once. This clonotype appeared a few times. The antigen is undetermined. Germline CDR1 is LNHDA and CDR2 is SQIVND (reference sequence). CDR3 length: 13 residues. V lost 6 bases and J lost 6, with 15 bases in between. Treatment here: approximately 11-day PBMC culture with coronavirus spike peptide pools or control peptides (ViraFEST assay). An unexposed donor provided the CD4+ T cells, which were collected before the COVID-19 pandemic (2011-2018).

Material: CD4+ T cells from blood, cultured in vitro. The chain uses TRBV19 and TRBJ2-7; the D gene is possibly TRBD1 (7 bases). The sequence was collected from a human donor in good health. The CDR3 DNA reads as TGTGCCAGTAGCCTGGACAGGCGGGGCGAGCAGTACTTC. Protein sequence: CASSLDRRGEQYF.